This T cell receptor (beta chain) came from a study of blood T cell repertoires in COVID-19. The CDR3 is 13 amino acids. Trimming removed 5 bases at V and 1 base at J, with 8 bases between. The V gene's germline CDR1 is SEHNR and CDR2 FQNEAQ (reference sequence). How the authors handled the data: Estimates of nucleated cell counts were drawn from the amplification of reference gene primers. Libraries were prepared by immunoSEQ multiplex PCR; TCRdb keeps only in-frame clonotypes and omits some of them. V and J calls and clone size follow that table, whereas D and trimming were derived from the DNA. The sample holds roughly 50,000 clones, around nine tenths seen once.

Sequenced input: peripheral blood. The TCR comes from a man in his fifties with acute or convalescent COVID-19. The chain links TRBV7-9 to TRBJ1-1; D call uncertain. Here the CDR3 DNA reads TGTGCCAGCAGCGACACAGCGAACACTGAAGCTTTCTTT. As protein: CASSDTANTEAFF. Complete variable domain (other parts from reference TRBV7-9 and TRBJ1-1): DTGVSQNPRHKITKRGQNVTFRCDPISEHNRLYWYRQTLGQGPEFLTYFQNEAQLEKSRLLSDRFSAERPKGSFSTLEIQRTEQGDSAMYLCASSDTANTEAFFGQGTRLTVV.